This TCR beta chain was identified during a study of PD-L1 blockade in urothelial cancer. About the research overall: Blood was tested 3 weeks (second dose) and 6 weeks into treatment.

Measured with immunoSEQ multiplex PCR; TCRdb has only the in-frame clones, and not every one. The data hold about 69,000 clones, with approximately 88% observed a single time. The sequenced sample was PBMCs, obtained around atezolizumab (anti-PD-L1) treatment. The TCR sequence derives from a man in his fifties or sixties with urothelial cancer.

The CDR3 sequence is CASSLFSGGKAGASGNTIYF. CDR3 in DNA: TGTGCCAGCAGTTTATTTTCCGGGGGAAAGGCGGGGGCCTCTGGAAACACCATATATTTT. The rearrangement links TRBV27 to TRBJ1-3, with a possible D match to TRBD1 (6 bases). The germline CDR1 and CDR2 sequences are MNHEY and SMNVEV (reference sequence). This CDR3 has 20 residues. V was shortened by 1 base and J by 0 bases, with 22 bases between the two germline ends.